These T cell receptor beta chains were read from a single sample in a study of chemoradiotherapy in HPV16-positive cancers. The protocol was immunoSEQ multiplex PCR, while the TCRdb copy is restricted to in-frame clones and leaves out a portion. The sample gives about 7,000 clones, about 79% of which show up once; about 3.7% is in the top ten. This specimen was taken from a patient who underwent chemoradiotherapy. The receptors stem from a human donor with HPV-associated anogenital cancer. The CDR3 runs from the conserved cysteine through the conserved F or W. D genes are given only for firm matches. A row's size may be missing; if present it is once, few, many or a size class.

14,.,TRBV30,.,TRBJ2-7,CAWSNGGVAYEQYF,TGTGCCTGGTCCAATGGGGGCGTAGCCTACGAGCAGTACTTC
13,.,TRBV28,.,TRBJ1-2,CASRTGTDYGYTF,TGTGCCAGCAGAACCGGGACGGACTATGGCTACACCTTC
16,.,TRBV5-1,TRBD1,TRBJ1-2,CASSLEDRGKKYGYTF,TGCGCCAGCAGCTTGGAAGACAGGGGCAAAAAGTATGGCTACACCTTC
16,few,TRBV7-8,.,TRBJ1-2,CASSFEGSAANYGYTF,TGTGCCAGCAGCTTTGAAGGTAGCGCCGCTAACTATGGCTACACCTTC
12,few,TRBV13,.,TRBJ1-4,CASRVGNEKLFF,TGTGCCAGCAGGGTGGGGAATGAAAAACTGTTTTTT
17,.,TRBV7-8,TRBD1,TRBJ1-6,CASRLATGRVSNSPLHF,TGTGCCAGCAGGCTAGCGACAGGGCGGGTTTCTAATTCACCCCTCCACTTT
15,.,TRBV18,.,TRBJ1-5,CASSPPGGGNQPQHF,TGTGCCAGCTCACCTCCGGGGGGGGGCAATCAGCCCCAGCATTTT
12,.,TRBV30,.,TRBJ1-3,CAKGSSGNTIYF,TGTGCCAAAGGATCATCTGGAAACACCATATATTTT
17,.,TRBV11-3,.,TRBJ1-1,CASSRHKPDGMNTEAFF,TGTGCCAGCAGCCGACATAAACCGGACGGAATGAACACTGAAGCTTTCTTT
14,.,TRBV25-1,.,TRBJ1-1,CASRGRMMDTEAFF,TGTGCCAGCAGGGGACGGATGATGGACACTGAAGCTTTCTTT
15,.,TRBV7-8,.,TRBJ1-5,CASSRAGVGRQPQHF,TGTGCCAGCTCCAGGGCGGGGGTCGGTCGTCAGCCCCAGCATTTT
12,few,TRBV28,.,TRBJ1-5,CASNRSNQPQHF,TGTGCCAGCAATCGAAGCAATCAGCCCCAGCATTTT
12,.,TRBV6-1,TRBD1,TRBJ1-2,CASSGGQGFSTF,TGTGCCAGCAGTGGAGGACAGGGATTCAGCACCTTC
12,once,TRBV6-1,.,TRBJ2-1,CASGGLNNEQFF,TGTGCCAGTGGTGGCCTTAATAATGAGCAGTTCTTC
13,.,TRBV2,.,TRBJ2-3,CASKRAVTDTQYF,TGTGCCAGCAAAAGAGCTGTCACAGATACGCAGTATTTT
12,.,TRBV5-5,TRBD1,TRBJ2-7,CASSLSQGEQYF,TGTGCCAGCAGCTTGTCACAGGGGGAGCAGTACTTC
16,.,TRBV5-1,.,TRBJ1-3,CASSSGSGLAGNTIYF,TGCGCCAGCAGCTCAGGCTCGGGGCTGGCCGGAAACACCATATATTTT
17,.,TRBV19,TRBD1,TRBJ2-7,CASSLGPQGLIPYEQYF,TGTGCCAGTAGTCTGGGCCCACAGGGGTTAATCCCCTACGAGCAGTACTTC
13,.,TRBV10-1,.,TRBJ1-3,CASSEQGENTIYF,TGCGCCAGCAGTGAACAAGGGGAAAACACCATATATTTT
13,.,TRBV29-1,.,TRBJ2-7,CSVEEFRGQEQYF,TGCAGCGTTGAAGAATTCCGGGGGCAAGAGCAGTACTTC
14,.,TRBV10-3,.,TRBJ2-7,CAISESISEEAQYF,TGTGCCATCAGTGAGTCTATTAGCGAAGAGGCGCAGTACTTC
13,.,TRBV5-1,.,TRBJ2-7,CASSLLGSYEQYF,TGCGCCAGCAGCTTGTTGGGAAGTTACGAGCAGTACTTC
14,.,TRBV11-1,TRBD1,TRBJ1-6,CASSRTGNNSPLHF,TGTGCCAGCAGCCGGACAGGGAATAATTCACCCCTCCACTTT
13,few,TRBV19,.,TRBJ2-7,CASSPIPFGEQYF,TGTGCCAGTAGTCCCATCCCCTTCGGCGAGCAGTACTTC
15,.,TRBV27,TRBD1,TRBJ2-7,CASSPLVGTAYEQYF,TGTGCCAGCAGTCCCCTAGTAGGGACAGCCTACGAGCAGTACTTC
14,.,TRBV30,TRBD2,TRBJ2-7,CAWNLAGGLYEQYF,TGTGCCTGGAATTTAGCGGGAGGGTTGTACGAGCAGTACTTC